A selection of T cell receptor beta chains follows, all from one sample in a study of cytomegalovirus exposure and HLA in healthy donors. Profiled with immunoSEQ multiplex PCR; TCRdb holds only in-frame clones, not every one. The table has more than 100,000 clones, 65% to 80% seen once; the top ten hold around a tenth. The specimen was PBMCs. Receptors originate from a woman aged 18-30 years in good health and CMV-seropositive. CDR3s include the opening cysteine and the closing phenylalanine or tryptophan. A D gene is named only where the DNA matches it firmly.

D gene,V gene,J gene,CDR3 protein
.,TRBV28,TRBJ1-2,CASNQGLQNYGYTF
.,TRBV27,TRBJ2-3,CASSQYVAALGTDTQYF
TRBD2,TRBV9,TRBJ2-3,CASSFEGRLASTDTQYF
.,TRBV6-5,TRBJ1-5,CASSFDRNSNQPQHF
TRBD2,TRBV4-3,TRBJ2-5,CASSHVQAGVGRETQYF
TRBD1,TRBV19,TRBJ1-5,CASSIGRGPNQPQHF
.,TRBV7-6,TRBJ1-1,CARQGQPNTEAFF
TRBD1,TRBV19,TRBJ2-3,CASSFGTGDADTQYF
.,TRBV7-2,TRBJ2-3,CASSPRYTDTQYF
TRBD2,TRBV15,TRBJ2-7,CATSRDLRTSGAYEQYF
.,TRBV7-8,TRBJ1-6,CASSSPAANSPLHF
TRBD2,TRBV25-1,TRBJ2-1,CASSEYIGGRSDEQFF
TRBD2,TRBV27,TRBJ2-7,CASSLSPSGSEQYF
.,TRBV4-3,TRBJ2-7,CASSQDRQTYEQYF
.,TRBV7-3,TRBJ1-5,CASSYRTVRNQPQHF
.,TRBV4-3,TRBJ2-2,CASSLSRVRTGELFF
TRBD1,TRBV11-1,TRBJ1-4,CASSSDRGHATNEKLFF
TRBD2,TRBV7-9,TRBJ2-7,CASSSAGEGYEQYF
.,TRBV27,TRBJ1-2,CASSRTAGGYTF
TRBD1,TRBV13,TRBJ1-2,CATRDRGGYGYTF
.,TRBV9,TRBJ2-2,CASSPEQNTGELFF
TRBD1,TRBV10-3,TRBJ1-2,CAISRDRTEGYTF
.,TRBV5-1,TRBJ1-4,CASSLGSAPRGEKLFF
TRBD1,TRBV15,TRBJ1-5,CATGTGGPQPQHF
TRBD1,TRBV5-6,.,CASSRGQTAYEQYF
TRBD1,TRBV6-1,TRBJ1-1,CASSEARQGLKTEAFF
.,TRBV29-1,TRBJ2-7,CSVAGVAYEQYF
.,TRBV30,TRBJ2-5,CAWTRPHGETQYF
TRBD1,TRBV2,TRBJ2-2,CASSPNKGQGNTGELFF
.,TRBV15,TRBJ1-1,CATTKDMTEAFF
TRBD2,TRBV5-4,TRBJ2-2,CASRGGLAGNTGELFF
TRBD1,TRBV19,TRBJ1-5,CASHSGTGAQPQHF
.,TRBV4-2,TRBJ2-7,CASSQGGSGYEQYF
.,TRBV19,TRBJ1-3,CASTLRGERRFSGNTIYF
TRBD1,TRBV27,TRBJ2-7,CASRLRTGEGRYEQYF
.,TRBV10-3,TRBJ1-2,CAITEEAGSVRALGGYTF
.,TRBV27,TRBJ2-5,CASSLYQGREETQYF
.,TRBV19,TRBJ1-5,CASSIGIRGDQPQHF
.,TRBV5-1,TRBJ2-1,CASSPDQIGSEQFF
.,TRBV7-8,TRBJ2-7,CASSLVVKSYEQYF
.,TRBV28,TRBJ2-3,CASSFQDTQYF
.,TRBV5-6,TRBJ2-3,CASSEKTALGTDTQYF
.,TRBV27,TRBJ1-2,CASSFSPPSNYGYTF
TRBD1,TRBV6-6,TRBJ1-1,CASSYPTGQGGTEAFF
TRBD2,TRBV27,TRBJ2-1,CASSSPRLAGGPNEQFF
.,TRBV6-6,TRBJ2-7,CASSGRGLYEQYF
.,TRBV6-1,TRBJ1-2,CASSEGIRVMKGYTF
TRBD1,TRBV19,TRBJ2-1,CASSTTGSSYNEQFF
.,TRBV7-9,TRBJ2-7,CASSLKGDAYEQYF
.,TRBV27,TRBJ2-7,CASSLGRTYEQYF
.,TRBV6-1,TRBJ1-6,CASQQGLGSPLHF
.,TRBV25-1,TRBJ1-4,CASRTGTNEKLFF
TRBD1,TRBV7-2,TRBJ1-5,CASSYRGNQPQHF
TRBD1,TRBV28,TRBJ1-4,CASLGRTGGRGNEKLFF